The text below deals with one TCR beta chain. Germline CDR1 is PRHDT and CDR2 is FYEKMQ (reference sequence). J gave up 0 bases and V 5 bases, and 4 bases lay outside the gene matches. The CDR3 is 17 residues long. This record belongs to a study of OX40 agonist ivuxolimab in advanced cancers. Profiling relied on immunoSEQ multiplex PCR, and the TCRdb table lists in-frame clones only, not all of them. The sample has approximately 76,000 clones, approximately 85% seen once; the top ten hold roughly 5.5%. The J gene is TRBJ2-1, the V gene TRBV13, with TRBD2 identical over 13 bases. The source was CD4+ or CD8+ T cells sorted from blood, collected in a trial of the OX40 agonist ivuxolimab. This sequence was found in an adult with an advanced solid tumor such as melanoma, head and neck, liver or kidney cancer. The CDR3 spells CASSLRTSGSSYNEQFF. CDR3 coding DNA: TGTGCCAGCAGCCTTCGGACTAGCGGGAGCTCCTACAATGAGCAGTTCTTC.